Included here is one T cell receptor (beta chain) sequence, with context. What it binds is unknown. This sample was taken from a study of shared clonotypes between healthy human individuals. Authors' data handling: ImmunoSEQ output lacked quality scores and full-length reads, limiting matched filtering. Profiling relied on immunoSEQ multiplex PCR, and the TCRdb table lists in-frame clones only, not all of them. V and J calls plus clone size are reproduced from that table; the DNA served to infer D and trimming. The sample holds about 2 million clones, 85% to 95% seen once. Donors were healthy HIV-negative adults without recent acute infections or vaccinations. Overall study findings and caveats: Rarefaction indicated that sorted-subset sequencing remained incomplete although depth was large.

The TCR was taken from a man younger than 35 in good health. Sample: naive CD4+ T cells sorted from blood. Subset: CD45RA+ positively selected.

The CDR3 DNA reads TGCGCCAGCCGTCAGGGAGCCGCAGATACGCAGTATTTT. This gives the protein CASRQGAADTQYF. This rearrangement joins TRBV5-1 to TRBJ2-3, with D perhaps matching TRBD1 or TRBD2 (5 bases each). The CDR3 extends over 13 amino acids. V dropped 7 bases and J dropped 4 bases, with 13 bases sitting between them. Germline V gives CDR1 SGHRS, CDR2 YFSETQ.